The clone carrying this T cell receptor (beta chain) was counted a few times. What it binds is unknown. Relative to the germline gene, one junction end is altered; a read error may explain this. Looked up from germline, CDR1 is GTSNPN and CDR2 is SVGIG (reference sequence). The CDR3 totals 15 residues. As previously described, bulk TCR libraries were made using listed TCR primers. TCRdb recomputed calls from the PCR reads with MiXCR, one row per CDR3 protein. In the table there are approximately 550,000 distinct CDR3 sequences, about a fifth of which are singletons. This record comes from a study of molecular identifiers for immune sequencing clone quantification. Libraries of naive CD8 cells were prepared from around 18,000 to 910,000 sorted cells using 10%, 30% or 50% RNA. Study results and limitations: In naive cells, clones above 20 RNA copies held under 1% of molecules, whereas in effector cells they held over 97%.

V is TRBV30 and J is TRBJ2-3; 9 bases line up with TRBD1. Sequencing used naive CD8+ T cells from blood, with Jurkat cell RNA spiked in. The subset is: FACS-sorted CD8+CD4-CCR7+CD45RA+ naive T cells. The TCR sequence derives from a human donor in good health. Some libraries in this study had Jurkat cell RNA spiked in. CDR3 protein: CARSGQGRSTDTQYF. CDR3 bases: TGTGCCAGGAGCGGACAGGGGCGAAGCACAGATACGCAGTATTTT. The full variable domain, in which reference TRBV30 and TRBJ2-3 provide the parts outside the CDR3, is SQTIHQWPATLVQPVGSPLSLECTVEGTSNPNLYWYRQAAGRGLQLLFYSVGIGQISSEVPQNLSASRPQDRQFILSSKKLLLSDSGFYLCARSGQGRSTDTQYFGPGTRLTVL.